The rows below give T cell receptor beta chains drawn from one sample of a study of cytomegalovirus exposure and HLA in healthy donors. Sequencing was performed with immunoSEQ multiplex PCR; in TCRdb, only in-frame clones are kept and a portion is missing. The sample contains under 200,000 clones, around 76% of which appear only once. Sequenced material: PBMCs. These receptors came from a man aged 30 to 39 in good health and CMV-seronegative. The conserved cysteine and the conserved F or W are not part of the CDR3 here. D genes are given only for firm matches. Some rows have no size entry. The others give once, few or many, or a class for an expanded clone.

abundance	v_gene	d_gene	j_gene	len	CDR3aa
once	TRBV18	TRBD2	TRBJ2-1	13	ASSGTSGNYNEQF
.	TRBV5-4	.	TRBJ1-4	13	ASSLRPGINEKLF
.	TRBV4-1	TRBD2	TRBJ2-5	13	ASSQLGLAGETQY
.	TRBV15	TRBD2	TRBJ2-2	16	ATSRSRASGMNTGELF
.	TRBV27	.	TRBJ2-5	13	ASSPGGTVQETQY
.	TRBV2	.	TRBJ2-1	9	ASKGGFEQF
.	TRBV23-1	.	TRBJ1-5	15	ASSQSWKWSSDQPQH
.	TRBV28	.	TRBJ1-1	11	ASRRSQNTEAF
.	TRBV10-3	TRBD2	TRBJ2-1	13	AIKEREDGYNEQF
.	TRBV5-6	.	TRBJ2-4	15	ASSLVRAVIAKNIQY
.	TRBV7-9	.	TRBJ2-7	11	ASSFVNPGYSY
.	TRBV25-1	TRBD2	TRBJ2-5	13	ASSSLAGAQETQY
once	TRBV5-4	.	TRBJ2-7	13	ASSPPTSLSNEQY
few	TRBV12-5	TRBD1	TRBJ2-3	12	ASGPGQGTDTQY
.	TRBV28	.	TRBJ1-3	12	ASSLGGAGNTIY
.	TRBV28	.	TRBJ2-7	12	ASSLYAGTYEQY
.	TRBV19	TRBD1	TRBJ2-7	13	ASSMPGQGTYEQY
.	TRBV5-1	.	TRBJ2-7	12	ASSTGTPGLGQY
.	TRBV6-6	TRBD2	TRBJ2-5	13	ASSSSSGVQETQY
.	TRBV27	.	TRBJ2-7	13	ASSAGAGPSYEQY
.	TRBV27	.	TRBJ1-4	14	ASSFPPDRLNEKLF
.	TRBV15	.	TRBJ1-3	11	ATWNGAGNTIY
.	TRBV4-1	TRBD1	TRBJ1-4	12	ASSEGTVNEKLF
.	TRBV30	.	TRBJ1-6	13	ASRTPDSYNSPLH
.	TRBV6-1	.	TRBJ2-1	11	ASSPQGINEQF
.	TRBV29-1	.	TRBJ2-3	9	SVRDTDTQY
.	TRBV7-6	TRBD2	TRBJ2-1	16	ASSLDLREFNSYNEQF
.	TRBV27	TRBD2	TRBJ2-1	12	ASSLSGTSAEQF
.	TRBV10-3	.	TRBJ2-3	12	AISERDFTDTQY
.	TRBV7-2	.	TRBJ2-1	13	ASSSSASSYNEQF
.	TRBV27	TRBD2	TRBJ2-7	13	ASSPGTRAGGEQY
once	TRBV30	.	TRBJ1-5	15	AWSVRGAGRRNQPQH
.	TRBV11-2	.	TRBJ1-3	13	ASSPGGNSGNTIY
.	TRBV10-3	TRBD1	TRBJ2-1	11	AISGDRDNEQF
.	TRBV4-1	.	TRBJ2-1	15	ASSQVDLGLSYNEQF
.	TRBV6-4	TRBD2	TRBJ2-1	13	ANISGRAVYNEQF
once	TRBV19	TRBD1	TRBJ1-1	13	ASSMTGTANTEAF
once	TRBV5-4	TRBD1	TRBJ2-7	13	ASSVPGQGAFEQY
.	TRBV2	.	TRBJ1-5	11	AITTDENQPQH
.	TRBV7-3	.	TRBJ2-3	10	ASSSPGDTQY